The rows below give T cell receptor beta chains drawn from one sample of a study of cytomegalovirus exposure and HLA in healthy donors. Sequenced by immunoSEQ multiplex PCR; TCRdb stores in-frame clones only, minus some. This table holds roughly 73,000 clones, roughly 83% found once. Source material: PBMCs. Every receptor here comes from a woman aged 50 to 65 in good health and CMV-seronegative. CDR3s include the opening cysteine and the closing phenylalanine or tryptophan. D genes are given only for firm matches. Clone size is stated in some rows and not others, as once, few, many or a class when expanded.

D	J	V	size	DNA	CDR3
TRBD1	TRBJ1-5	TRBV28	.	TGTGCCAGCAGGAAACCGGGACAGGGTATAAGGTTTCAGCCCCAGCATTTT	CASRKPGQGIRFQPQHF
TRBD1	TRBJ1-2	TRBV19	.	TGTGCCAGTTCCCTTATCTCGACAGGGAACTATGGCTACACCTTC	CASSLISTGNYGYTF
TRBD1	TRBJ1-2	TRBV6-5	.	TGTGCCAGCAGTTACTCCATCCGGGCAGGGGGCAGTGGCTACACCTTC	CASSYSIRAGGSGYTF
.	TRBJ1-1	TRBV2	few	TGTGCCAGCAGTGAACTCCCGAACACTGAAGCTTTCTTT	CASSELPNTEAFF
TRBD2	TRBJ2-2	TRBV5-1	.	TGCGCCAGCAACCTAGCGGGGGCCAACACCGGGGAGCTGTTTTTT	CASNLAGANTGELFF
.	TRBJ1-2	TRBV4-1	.	TGCGCCAGCAGCCAAGATCTTTCTAGGGGCGGCTACACCTTC	CASSQDLSRGGYTF
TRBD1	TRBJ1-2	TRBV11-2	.	TGTGCCAGCAGCTTAGAGGTGGTCAGGGGGTCATACACCTTC	CASSLEVVRGSYTF
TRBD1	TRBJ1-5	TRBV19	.	TGTGCCAGTAGTATAAGGGCAGGGACAGGGGTCAATCAGCCCCAGCATTTT	CASSIRAGTGVNQPQHF
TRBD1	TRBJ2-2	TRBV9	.	TGTGCCAGCAGCCCTCGGACAGGGCCTAACACCGGGGAGCTGTTTTTT	CASSPRTGPNTGELFF
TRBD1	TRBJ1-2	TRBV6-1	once	TGTGCCAGCACCCGACAGGGGACCTCGACTGGCTACACCTTC	CASTRQGTSTGYTF
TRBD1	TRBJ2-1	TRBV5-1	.	TGCGCCAGCAGCGCGGGACAGGGAAGCAATGAGCAGTTCTTC	CASSAGQGSNEQFF
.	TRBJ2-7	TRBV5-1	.	TGCGCCAGCGCCAACCCCGCGGGCTCCTACGAGCAGTACTTC	CASANPAGSYEQYF
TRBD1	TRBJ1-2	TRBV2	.	TGTGCCAGCAGTCCCGACAGGGGCTATGGCTACACCTTC	CASSPDRGYGYTF
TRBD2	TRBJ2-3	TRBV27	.	TGTGCCAGCAGTTCCGGGACTATCCCCACAGATACGCAGTATTTT	CASSSGTIPTDTQYF
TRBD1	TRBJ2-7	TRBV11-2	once	TGTGCCAGCAGCTATGCCGGGACAGGGGATTTCGAGCAGTACTTC	CASSYAGTGDFEQYF
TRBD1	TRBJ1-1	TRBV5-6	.	TGTGCCAGCAGCCTGGGCGTACACAGGGGGCGTAGATGGAACACTGAAGCTTTCTTT	CASSLGVHRGRRWNTEAFF
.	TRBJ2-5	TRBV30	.	TGTGCCTGGAGTGGGACGTCTACCCAGGGGGAGACCCAGTACTTC	CAWSGTSTQGETQYF
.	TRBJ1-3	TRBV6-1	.	TGTGCCAGCAGTGGGTGGGGGGATGGAAACACCATATATTTT	CASSGWGDGNTIYF
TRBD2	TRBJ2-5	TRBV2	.	TGTGCCAGCAGTGGGGAGACTAGCCACGTCCTAGAGACCCAGTACTTC	CASSGETSHVLETQYF
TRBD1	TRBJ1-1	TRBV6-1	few	TGTGCCAGCAGGGGGACAGTCTACACTGAAGCTTTCTTT	CASRGTVYTEAFF
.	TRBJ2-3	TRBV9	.	TGTGCCAGCAGCATCCCCCTAGGGGGAAACACAGATACGCAGTATTTT	CASSIPLGGNTDTQYF
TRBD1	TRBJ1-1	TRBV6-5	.	TGTGCCAGCAGTTACTCGTCCGGACAGGGGAACACTGAAGCTTTCTTT	CASSYSSGQGNTEAFF
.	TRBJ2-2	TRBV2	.	TGTGCCAGCAGTGAAGGACCGGGACAACTAACCGGGGAGCTGTTTTTT	CASSEGPGQLTGELFF
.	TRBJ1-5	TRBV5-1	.	TGCGCCAGCAGCTTGGCTAGTAATCAGCCCCAGCATTTT	CASSLASNQPQHF
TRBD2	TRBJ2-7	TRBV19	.	TGTGCCAGTAGTCCCTTGAGACTAGCGGGAGGGCCCGGAGAGCAGTACTTC	CASSPLRLAGGPGEQYF
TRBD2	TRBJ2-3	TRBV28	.	TGTGCCAGCAGTTTGGGCGGGAGGACAGATACGCAGTATTTT	CASSLGGRTDTQYF
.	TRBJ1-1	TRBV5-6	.	TGTGCCAGCAGCTTGGGGCGGAAGAACACTGAAGCTTTCTTT	CASSLGRKNTEAFF
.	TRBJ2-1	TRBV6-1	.	TGTGCCAGCAGTGGTTGGGGTTTGGGGGGTAATGAGCAGTTCTTC	CASSGWGLGGNEQFF
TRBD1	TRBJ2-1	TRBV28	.	TGTGCCAGCAGTTACGGACAGGGTTCCTACAATGAGCAGTTCTTC	CASSYGQGSYNEQFF
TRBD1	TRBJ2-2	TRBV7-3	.	TGTGCCAGCAGCAAGCAGACAGGGGGCGGCGGGGAGCTGTTTTTT	CASSKQTGGGGELFF
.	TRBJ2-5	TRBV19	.	TGTGCCAGTAGGGGGGCAGCAACAGAGACCCAGTACTTC	CASRGAATETQYF
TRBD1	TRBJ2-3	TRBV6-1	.	TGTGCCAGCAGGTCGAGGGGGCGGGTCGATACGCAGTATTTT	CASRSRGRVDTQYF
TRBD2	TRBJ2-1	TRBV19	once	TGTGCCAGTAGTAGTCCTGACGGGAGTAGGGGACTAGCGGGGATGAATGAGCAGTTCTTC	CASSSPDGSRGLAGMNEQFF
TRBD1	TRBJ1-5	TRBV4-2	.	TGTGCCAGCAGCCAAGATCTGACAGGGAATCAGCCCCAGCATTTT	CASSQDLTGNQPQHF
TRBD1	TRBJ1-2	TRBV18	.	TGTGCCAGCTCCCCGGGACAGCCGGCTACCGCTGGCTACACCTTC	CASSPGQPATAGYTF
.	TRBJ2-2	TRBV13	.	TGTGCCAGCAGCTTAGCCTTAACAGGGACCAACACCGGGGAGCTGTTTTTT	CASSLALTGTNTGELFF
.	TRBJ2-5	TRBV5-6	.	TGTGCCAGCAGCTCCCTACAAGAGACCCAGTACTTC	CASSSLQETQYF
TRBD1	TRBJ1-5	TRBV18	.	TGTGCCAGCTCACCAAGAGGTAACGGACAGGGAGGCAATCAGCCCCAGCATTTT	CASSPRGNGQGGNQPQHF
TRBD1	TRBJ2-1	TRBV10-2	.	TGCGCCAGCACCCGCCCTCCGGGACAGGGTGTCAATGAGCAGTTCTTC	CASTRPPGQGVNEQFF
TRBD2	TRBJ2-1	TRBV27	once	TGTGCCAGCAGCCCCCTAGCGGGGGGGCATAATGAGCAGTTCTTC	CASSPLAGGHNEQFF
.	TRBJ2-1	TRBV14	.	TGTGCCAGCTCCAAAATCCACAATGAGCAGTTCTTC	CASSKIHNEQFF
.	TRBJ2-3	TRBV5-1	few	TGCGCCAGCAGCTTGATGGGGGCAGTATCAGATACGCAGTATTTT	CASSLMGAVSDTQYF
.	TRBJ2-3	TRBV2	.	TGTGCCAGCAGTGACAGTTCTAGCACAGATACGCAGTATTTT	CASSDSSSTDTQYF
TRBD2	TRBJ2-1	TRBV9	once	TGTGCCAGCAGCGTAGCGGGGGGACCCTTAGATGAGCAGTTCTTC	CASSVAGGPLDEQFF
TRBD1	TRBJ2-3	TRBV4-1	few	TGCGCCAGCAGCCAATATTTCCCAGACAGGGTGGACACAGATACGCAGTATTTT	CASSQYFPDRVDTDTQYF
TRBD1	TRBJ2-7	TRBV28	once	TGTGCCAGCAGTTTTGGGGACAGGCCTTCTACGAAGCAGTACTTC	CASSFGDRPSTKQYF
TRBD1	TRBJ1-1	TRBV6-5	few	TGTGCCAGCAGTTGGGGGACAGGGGGAATTGGAGCTTTCTTT	CASSWGTGGIGAFF
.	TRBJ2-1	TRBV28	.	TGTGCCAGCAGTCCCCCTTCATTCCGACTTGCTTGGGAGCAGTTCTTC	CASSPPSFRLAWEQFF
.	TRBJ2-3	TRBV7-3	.	TGTGCCAGCAGCTTAAACAGGGGAGGAGATACGCAGTATTTT	CASSLNRGGDTQYF
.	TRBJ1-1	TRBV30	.	TGTGCCTGGAGGGGGGACACCTACACTGAAGCTTTCTTT	CAWRGDTYTEAFF
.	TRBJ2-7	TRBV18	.	TGTGCCAGCTCACCACAGGGAGGATACGAGCAGTACTTC	CASSPQGGYEQYF